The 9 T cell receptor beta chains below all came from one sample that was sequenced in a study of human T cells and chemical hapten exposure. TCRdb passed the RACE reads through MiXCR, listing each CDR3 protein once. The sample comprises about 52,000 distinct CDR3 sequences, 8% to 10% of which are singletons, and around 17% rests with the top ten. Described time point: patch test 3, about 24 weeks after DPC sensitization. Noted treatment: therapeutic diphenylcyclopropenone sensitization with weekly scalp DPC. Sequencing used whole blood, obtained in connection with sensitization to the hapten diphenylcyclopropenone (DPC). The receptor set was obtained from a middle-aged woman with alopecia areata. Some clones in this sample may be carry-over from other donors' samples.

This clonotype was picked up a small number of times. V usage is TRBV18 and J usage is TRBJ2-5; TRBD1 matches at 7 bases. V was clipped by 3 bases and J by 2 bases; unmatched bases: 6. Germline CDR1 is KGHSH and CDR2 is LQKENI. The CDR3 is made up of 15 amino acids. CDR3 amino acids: CASSPVDRTQETQYF. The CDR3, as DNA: TGTGCCAGCTCACCGGTGGACAGGACACAAGAGACCCAGTACTTC. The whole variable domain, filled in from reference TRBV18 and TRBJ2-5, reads NAGVMQNPRHLVRRRGQEARLRCSPMKGHSHVYWYRQLPEEGLKFMVYLQKENIIDESGMPKERFSAEFPKEGPSILRIQQVVRGDSAAYFCASSPVDRTQETQYFGPGTRLLVL.

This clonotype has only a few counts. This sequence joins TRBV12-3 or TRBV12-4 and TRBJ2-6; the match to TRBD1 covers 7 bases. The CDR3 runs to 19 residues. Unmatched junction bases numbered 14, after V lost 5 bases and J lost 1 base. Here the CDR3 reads CASSPNRGPISSGANVLTF. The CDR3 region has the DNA TGTGCCAGCAGTCCTAACAGGGGCCCTATCTCGTCTGGGGCCAACGTCCTGACTTTC.

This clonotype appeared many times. CDR3 DNA: TGTGCCAGCAGCCCCGATGGGGGTACAACCTACAATGAGCAGTTCTTC. It codes for CASSPDGGTTYNEQFF. The chain uses TRBV14 and TRBJ2-1; the D gene could be TRBD1 or TRBD2 (5 bases each). CDR3 size: 16 residues. Trimming left V 4 bases short and J 2 bases short, with 15 bases between. Germline-derived CDR1 and CDR2 are SGHDN and FVKESK.

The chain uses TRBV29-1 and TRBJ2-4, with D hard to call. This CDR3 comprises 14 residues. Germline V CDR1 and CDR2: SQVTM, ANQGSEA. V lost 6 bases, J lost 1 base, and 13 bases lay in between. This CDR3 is CSVVFHGAKNIQYF. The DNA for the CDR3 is TGCAGCGTAGTCTTTCATGGGGCCAAAAACATTCAGTACTTC.

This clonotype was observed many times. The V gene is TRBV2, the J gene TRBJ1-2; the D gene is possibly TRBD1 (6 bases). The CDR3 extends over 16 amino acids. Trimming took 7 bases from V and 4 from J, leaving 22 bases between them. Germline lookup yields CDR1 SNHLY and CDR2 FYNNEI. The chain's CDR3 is CASTSPYGGAIYGYTF. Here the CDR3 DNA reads TGTGCCAGCACGAGCCCCTATGGGGGGGCGATCTATGGCTACACCTTC.

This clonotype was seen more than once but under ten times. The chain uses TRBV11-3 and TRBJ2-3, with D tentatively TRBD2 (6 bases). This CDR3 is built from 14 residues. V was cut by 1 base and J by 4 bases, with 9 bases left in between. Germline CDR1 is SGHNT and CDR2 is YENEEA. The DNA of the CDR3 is TGTGCCAGCAGCTTAGGGGCTAGCGCAGATACGCAGTATTTT. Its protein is CASSLGASADTQYF.

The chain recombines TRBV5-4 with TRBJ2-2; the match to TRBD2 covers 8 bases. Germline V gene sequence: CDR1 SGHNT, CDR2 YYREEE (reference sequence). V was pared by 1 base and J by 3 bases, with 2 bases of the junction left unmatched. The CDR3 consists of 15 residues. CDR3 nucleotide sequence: TGTGCCAGCAGCTTGCTTAGCGGGGACACCGGGGAGCTGTTTTTT. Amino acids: CASSLLSGDTGELFF.

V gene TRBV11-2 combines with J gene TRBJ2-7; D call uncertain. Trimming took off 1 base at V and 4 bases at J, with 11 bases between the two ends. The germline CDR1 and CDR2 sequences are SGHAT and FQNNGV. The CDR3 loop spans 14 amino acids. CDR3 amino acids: CASSLVSAGYEQYF. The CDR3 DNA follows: TGTGCCAGCAGCTTAGTGTCAGCCGGTTACGAGCAGTACTTC.

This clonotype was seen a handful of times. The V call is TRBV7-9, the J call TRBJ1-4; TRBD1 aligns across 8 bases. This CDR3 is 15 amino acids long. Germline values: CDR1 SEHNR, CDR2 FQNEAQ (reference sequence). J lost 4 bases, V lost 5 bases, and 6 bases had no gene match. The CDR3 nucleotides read TGTGCCAGCAGCCCAGGCACAGGGGGTAATGAAAAACTGTTTTTT. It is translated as CASSPGTGGNEKLFF.